The 7 T cell receptor beta chains below all came from one sample that was sequenced in a study of shared clonotypes between healthy human individuals. Only in-frame clones appear in the TCRdb table, and some are missing; sequencing was by immunoSEQ multiplex PCR. The sample holds under 700,000 clones, approximately 96% seen once. As defined, naive CD8 cells were CD45RO-negative and positively selected for CCR7, with terminally differentiated effector memory CD45RA+ cells excluded. Sequenced material: naive CD8+ T cells sorted from blood. All receptors derive from a young woman in good health.

The chain combines TRBV5-1 with TRBJ2-7; 8 bases match TRBD1. CDR1 is SGHRS and CDR2 is YFSETQ in the germline V gene. J was trimmed by 3 bases and V by 6 bases; bases with no gene match: 8. This CDR3 region has 14 residues. The DNA for the CDR3 is TGCGCCAGCACCCTGGCAGGGGGCTTCTACGAGCAGTACTTC. Its translation is CASTLAGGFYEQYF. Filled out from reference TRBV5-1 and TRBJ2-7, the complete variable domain reads KAGVTQTPRYLIKTRGQQVTLSCSPISGHRSVSWYQQTPGQGLQFLFEYFSETQRNKGNFPGRFSGRQFSNSRSEMNVSTLELGDSALYLCASTLAGGFYEQYFGPGTRLTVT.

The V gene is TRBV27, the J gene TRBJ2-3; the D gene is possibly TRBD2 (5 bases). This CDR3 region has 16 residues. V shed 3 bases and J shed 4 bases, with 17 bases lying between them. Germline lookup yields CDR1 MNHEY and CDR2 SMNVEV (reference sequence). The CDR3 bases are TGTGCCAGCAGTTTGGTTCGGGGTAACGGGGCAGATACGCAGTATTTT. Translated: CASSLVRGNGADTQYF.

This chain links TRBV2 with TRBJ1-4; D call uncertain. The CDR3 is 18 amino acids. V lost 9 bases to trimming and J lost 0 bases, with 23 bases between them. Germline CDR1 and CDR2: SNHLY and FYNNEI. The CDR3 loop is CASLPLGISVATNEKLFF. CDR3 DNA: TGTGCCAGTCTTCCTTTAGGAATCAGTGTTGCAACTAATGAAAAACTGTTTTTT.

This rearrangement joins TRBV29-1 to TRBJ2-2; 9 nucleotides line up with TRBD2. This CDR3 region has 14 residues. In germline, CDR1 is SQVTM, CDR2 ANQGSEA. Trimming took 5 bases from V and 4 from J; bases not matched to a gene: 5. The CDR3 region is CSVRVSGGTGELFF. The CDR3 bases are TGCAGCGTTAGGGTTAGCGGGGGCACCGGGGAGCTGTTTTTT.

The chain uses TRBV19 and TRBJ2-5; no clear D. The tail of the sequence fits TRBJ2-7 better, so the J call may be wrong. This CDR3 comprises 14 residues. Germline V gene lookup returns CDR1 LNHDA and CDR2 SQIVND (reference sequence). The CDR3 reads CASSILLSSYEQYF. CDR3 bases: TGTGCCAGTAGTATCTTACTAAGTTCCTACGAGCAGTACTTC.

This sequence joins TRBV13 and TRBJ1-4, with unresolved D. Per germline, CDR1 PRHDT and CDR2 FYEKMQ (reference sequence). The CDR3 extends over 15 amino acids. Trimming took 1 base from V and 6 from J, leaving 12 bases between them. The CDR3 nucleotides read TGTGCCAGCAGCTTAGTGTCCCAGAGACATGAAAAACTGTTTTTT. This codes for CASSLVSQRHEKLFF. Full variable domain (missing parts from reference TRBV13 and TRBJ1-4): AAGVIQSPRHLIKEKRETATLKCYPIPRHDTVYWYQQGPGQDPQFLISFYEKMQSDKGSIPDRFSAQQFSDYHSELNMSSLELGDSALYFCASSLVSQRHEKLFFGSGTQLSVL.

This clone was observed a handful of times. This rearrangement joins TRBV9 to TRBJ1-1; 7 bases match TRBD1. The germline CDR1 and CDR2 sequences are SGDLS and YYNGEE. The CDR3 is 11 amino acids. Germline trimming cut 3 bases from V and 12 bases from J; bases unmatched to any gene: 5. This chain's CDR3 is CASSEGALTFF. The CDR3 nucleotides read TGTGCCAGCAGCGAGGGGGCGTTGACTTTCTTT.